This TCR beta chain is drawn from a study of cytotoxic CD8 clonotypes in ibrutinib-treated CLL. CDR1 is SGHNT, CDR2 YENEEA, per germline. The ends were cut back, 2 bases at V and 2 bases at J, with 7 bases in the middle. The CDR3 is made up of 14 amino acids. Here immunoSEQ multiplex PCR was the method, and the copy in TCRdb shows in-frame clones only, minus some. The sample lists 35,000 to 45,000 clones, roughly 69% occurring once. V and J are TRBV11-3 and TRBJ1-3; D gene uncertain. This specimen consisted of PBMCs, obtained after 12 months of ibrutinib treatment. This TCR came from a human donor with chronic lymphocytic leukemia. This CDR3 is CASSLTGTGNTIYF. In DNA, the CDR3 is TGTGCCAGCAGCTTAACCGGGACTGGAAACACCATATATTTT.